This is a list of T cell receptor beta chains from one sample in a study of shared clonotypes between healthy human individuals. Assay used: immunoSEQ multiplex PCR; TCRdb lists only in-frame clones, some missing. The table has about 1.5 million clones, 95% to 99% seen once. Sequenced sample: naive CD4+ T cells sorted from blood. These receptors all come from a man aged 25-45 years in good health. Each CDR3 is given without its conserved first and last residue. Only part of the rows carry a size: once, few, many, or a class if the clone is expanded.

>TRBV20-1|-|8
SATSYEQY
>TRBV5-1|-|9
ASSQYNEQF
>TRBV18|-|11
ASSPMGGPEAF
>TRBV7-2|-|10
ASSLAGVEQY
>TRBV5-1|-|17
ASSSNAPSLGTLYNEQF
>TRBV27|-|15
ASSLSFGHKYQETQY
>TRBV9|once|12
ASSVDTGKREQY
>TRBV11-2|-|14
ASSPLVGSPYNEQF
>TRBV11-2|once|13
ASSIGLAGLGRQF
>TRBV28|-|16
ASSIHQGLAGGYNEQF
>TRBV27|-|12
ASSLATHSYEQY
>TRBV14|-|14
ASSQVSAFHSDTQY
>TRBV7-9|-|11
ASSLINTGELF
>TRBV5-1|-|12
ASSTGQGALEQY
>TRBV7-2|-|14
ASSLVGTGFSETQY
>TRBV18|-|12
ASSAGSNTGELF
>TRBV6-4|-|13
ASSDSGRLMDEQF
>TRBV28|-|11
ATSMGGSYEQY
>TRBV5-4|-|13
ASSSAGLVTGELF
>TRBV11-3|-|14
ASSTTGTGNTGELF
>TRBV28|-|12
ASSFWANNQPQH
>TRBV18|-|11
ASSPIPLVEQY
>TRBV9|-|12
ASSAQGPTGELF
>TRBV19|-|14
ASSTLGLGRKHEQF
>TRBV5-1|-|12
ASKRRTGLYEQY
>TRBV2|-|13
ASRGTGQFRNEQF
>TRBV7-3|-|13
ASSNDRVGTGELF
>TRBV5-5|-|13
ASSPLVGVGDTQY
>TRBV7-2|-|11
ASSLRTGYEQY
>TRBV5-1|-|14
ASSLLAGGAEETQY
>TRBV4-3|-|14
ASSQEMAGGVHEQY
>TRBV9|-|13
ASSPPASSTDTQY
>TRBV28|few|10
ASSLGAETQY
>TRBV2|-|10
ASSIRTGELF
>TRBV15|-|11
ATSRAGKDTQY
>TRBV9|few|12
ASSVDKGNYEQY
>TRBV5-8|-|13
ASSKQGAAGNTIY
>TRBV7-9|-|12
ASSLADGNDEQY
>TRBV7-8|-|13
ASSWGTSGRNEQF
>TRBV5-6|-|12
ASSLDWTNEKLF
>TRBV11-3|-|13
ASSPGGWSTDTQY
>TRBV5-1|-|11
ASGGWGEDTQY
>TRBV5-4|-|14
ASRGGLVGGTGELF
>TRBV5-4|-|13
ASSLSKQGNEKLF
>TRBV4-3|-|15
ASSQDPGAGVQWEQF